This TCR beta chain was profiled in a study of T cell responses to AZD1222 COVID-19 vaccine. Turning to this clone: As yet, its antigen is unknown.

Germline V CDR1 and CDR2: SGHRS, YFSETQ. V lost 1 base, J lost 1 base, and 11 bases lay in between. This CDR3 has 15 amino acids. Overall study findings and caveats: Variant regions that are unmutated are reportedly the target of nearly half of spike-specific TCRs. Two AZD1222 doses significantly raised spike-specific TCR breadth and depth over controls. Vaccine-associated CD4 TCRs spanned spike, dominant at 160-218 and 743-854. Clonal diversity may have been underestimated, and the donors were mostly white British, with more females than males.

The assay was immunoSEQ multiplex PCR, and TCRdb's table has in-frame clones only and misses some. The sample carries around 91,000 clones, more than 70% recorded once. The rearrangement joins TRBV5-1 to TRBJ1-1, with TRBD1 as a possible D gene (6 bases). The origin of this receptor is an adult in good health. The sample in question was peripheral blood, obtained on day 0 of AZD1222 vaccination. CDR3 amino acids: CASSLLPGQNTEAFF. CDR3 in DNA: TGCGCCAGCAGCTTGTTACCGGGACAGAACACTGAAGCTTTCTTT.